This T cell receptor beta chain was obtained from a study of T cell responses to AZD1222 COVID-19 vaccine. Concerning this clone itself: Antigen: not known.

The study's findings and limits: Seropositive status at baseline applied to only a handful of AZD1222 recipients. Mostly white British, mostly female donors; authors suggested clonal diversity may be underestimated.

This CDR3 is 12 amino acids long. CDR1 is SGHVS and CDR2 is FQNEAQ in the germline V gene. Trimming removed 5 bases at V and 15 bases at J, with 17 bases between. Using immunoSEQ multiplex PCR, the repertoire was profiled, and TCRdb retains in-frame clones only, with some absent. The sample yields 95,000 to 110,000 clones, 85% to 95% seen once. The rearrangement joins TRBV7-8 to TRBJ2-1; perhaps D is TRBD1 or TRBD2 (7 bases each). This clonotype was sampled from an adult in good health. Sequencing was performed on peripheral blood, taken on day 0 of AZD1222 vaccination. The CDR3, as DNA: TGTGCCAGCAGCAAGGGGGCGGGAGTGGGGTTCTTC. It yields the protein CASSKGAGVGFF.